The clone carrying this T cell receptor beta chain came up many times. This specimen comes from a study of regulatory T cells in long-lasting Graves disease. To make TCR beta libraries, researchers used iRepertoire HTBI primers and Arm-PCR of CDR3 regions. TCRdb reanalysed the multiplex PCR reads using MiXCR and keeps one entry per CDR3 protein. In the table there are approximately 470,000 distinct CDR3 sequences, about 17% of which are singletons. Time point noted: newly diagnosed GD, antithyroid drugs for less than 3 months. RNA extracted from PBMCs served as the sequencing template. This CDR3 region has 15 residues. The V gene's germline CDR1 is DFQATT and CDR2 SNEGSKA (reference sequence). Trimming took 3 bases from V and 5 from J; bases not matched to a gene: 6. These data were also reused for a study on T cells in Graves' hyperthyroidism and ophthalmopathy. That work adds: TCR CDR3 underwent first-round RT-PCR with the HTBI primer set.

J is TRBJ2-2 and V is TRBV20-1; TRBD2 matches at 10 bases. The material sequenced was peripheral blood mononuclear cells (PBMCs), taken at new diagnosis, from a patient treated with antithyroid drugs. This receptor was identified in a man between 35 and 55 years old with Graves disease. The DNA of the CDR3 is TGCAGTGCTAGTGTGCTAGCGGGAGTAACCGGGGAGCTGTTTTTT. Protein sequence: CSASVLAGVTGELFF.